This entry describes one T cell receptor (beta chain). The CDR3 has 15 amino acids. The germline CDR1 and CDR2 sequences are SGHRS and YFSETQ. The V end lost 4 bases, the J end lost 1 base, and 15 bases lay between the germline ends. The sample is drawn from a study of T cell responses to AZD1222 COVID-19 vaccine. Clones were read by immunoSEQ multiplex PCR, and TCRdb kept only the in-frame ones, dropping some. Counted here are approximately 88,000 clones, 92% occurring once; the ten biggest clones make up 5.2%. This material consisted of peripheral blood, taken on day 0 of AZD1222 vaccination. This chain links TRBV5-1 with TRBJ2-7, with D uncertain. The sequence came from an adult in good health. The DNA for the CDR3 is TGCGCCAGCAGCCTTCTTTGGAGTGAATCCTACGAGCAGTACTTC. Its translation is CASSLLWSESYEQYF.